This T cell receptor beta chain is drawn from a study of T cells in Graves' hyperthyroidism and ophthalmopathy. The CDR3 runs 15 residues. CDR1 and CDR2 (germline): MNHEY, SVGAGI. V lost 0 bases to trimming and J lost 2 bases, with 10 bases between them. In this sample, this clonotype turned up many times. Patients with ophthalmopathy all had a Clinical Activity Score of at least 3, a NOSPECS grade of at least 4 and duration under 3 months. The investigators amplified TCR beta CDR3 regions from RNA transcripts. HTBI primers were the set used in a first-round RT-PCR of the TCR CDR3. TCRdb independently ran MiXCR on the multiplex PCR reads; one entry per CDR3 protein. The table lists almost 350,000 distinct CDR3 sequences, approximately 18% of them singletons.

The chain couples TRBV6-5 to TRBJ2-5, with D perhaps matching TRBD2 (5 bases). This clonotype was obtained from a woman in her thirties or forties with Graves' ophthalmopathy. Sequences were obtained from blood. The CDR3, as DNA: TGTGCCAGCAGTTACTCGGGCCAGCGGCAAGAGACCCAGTACTTC. Its protein product is CASSYSGQRQETQYF.